This entry concerns a single TCR beta chain. The sample belongs to a study of blood T cell repertoires in COVID-19. The V and J ends lost 6 bases and 11 bases respectively, with 16 bases between them. This CDR3 has 12 amino acids. The assay was immunoSEQ multiplex PCR, and TCRdb's table has in-frame clones only and misses some. The data show some 70,000 clones, with 80% to 90% seen just once and 1.4% held by the top ten. The sequence derives from a woman in her sixties or seventies with acute or convalescent COVID-19. The source material was peripheral blood. The chain carries TRBV12-3 or TRBV12-4 and TRBJ1-1, with D perhaps matching TRBD1 (6 bases). The CDR3 protein is CASRAGGANAFF. CDR3 DNA: TGTGCCAGCAGGGCGGGGGGGGCTAACGCTTTCTTT.